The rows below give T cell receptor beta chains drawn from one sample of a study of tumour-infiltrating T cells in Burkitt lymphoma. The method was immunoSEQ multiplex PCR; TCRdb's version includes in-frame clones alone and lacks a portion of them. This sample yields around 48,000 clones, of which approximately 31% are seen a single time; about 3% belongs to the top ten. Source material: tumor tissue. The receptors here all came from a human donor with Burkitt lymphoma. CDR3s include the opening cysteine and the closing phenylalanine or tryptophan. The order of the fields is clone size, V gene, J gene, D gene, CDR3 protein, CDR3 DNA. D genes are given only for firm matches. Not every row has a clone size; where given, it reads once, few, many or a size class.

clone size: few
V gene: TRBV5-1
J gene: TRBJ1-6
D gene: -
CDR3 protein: CASSWGGRAAGSYNSPLHF
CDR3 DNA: TGCGCCAGCAGCTGGGGTGGACGGGCAGCTGGCTCCTATAATTCACCCCTCCACTTT

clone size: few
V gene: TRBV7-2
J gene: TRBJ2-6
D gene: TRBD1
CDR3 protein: CASSPTGPSGANVLTF
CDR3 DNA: TGTGCCAGCAGCCCGACAGGGCCGTCTGGGGCCAACGTCCTGACTTTC

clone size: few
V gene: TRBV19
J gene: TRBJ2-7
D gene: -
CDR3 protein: CASSMGRAYEQYF
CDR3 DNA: TGTGCCAGTAGTATGGGCCGCGCCTACGAGCAGTACTTC

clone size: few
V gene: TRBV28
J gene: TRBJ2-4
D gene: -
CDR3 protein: CASRGGGNIQYF
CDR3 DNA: TGTGCCAGCCGTGGCGGAGGAAACATTCAGTACTTC

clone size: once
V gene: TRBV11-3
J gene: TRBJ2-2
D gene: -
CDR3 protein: CASSLDQAGELFF
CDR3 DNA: TGTGCCAGCAGCTTGGACCAGGCCGGGGAGCTGTTTTTT

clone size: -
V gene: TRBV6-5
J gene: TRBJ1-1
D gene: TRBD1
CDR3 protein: CASRRQGARTEAFF
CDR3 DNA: TGTGCCAGCAGACGACAGGGGGCGAGGACTGAAGCTTTCTTT

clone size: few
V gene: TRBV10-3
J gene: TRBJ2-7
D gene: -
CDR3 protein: CAISESTQIYEQYF
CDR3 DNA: TGTGCCATCAGTGAGTCGACACAGATTTACGAGCAGTACTTC

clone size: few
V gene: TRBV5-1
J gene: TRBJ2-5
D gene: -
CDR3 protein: CASSLTGTEETQYF
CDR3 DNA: TGCGCCAGCAGCTTGACAGGGACGGAAGAGACCCAGTACTTC

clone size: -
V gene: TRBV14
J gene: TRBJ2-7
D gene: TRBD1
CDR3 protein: CASSPFQGDYEQYF
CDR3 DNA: TGTGCCAGCAGCCCTTTCCAGGGGGATTACGAGCAGTACTTC

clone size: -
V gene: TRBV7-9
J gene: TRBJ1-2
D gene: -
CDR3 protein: CASSLDGSPNYGYTF
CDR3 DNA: TGTGCCAGCAGCTTAGATGGCAGTCCAAACTATGGCTACACCTTC

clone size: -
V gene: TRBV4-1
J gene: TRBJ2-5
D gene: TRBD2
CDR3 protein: CASGGLAGGTQYF
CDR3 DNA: TGCGCCAGCGGGGGACTAGCGGGGGGAACCCAGTACTTC

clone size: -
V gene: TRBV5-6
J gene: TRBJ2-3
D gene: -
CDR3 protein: CASSFARDTQYF
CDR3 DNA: TGTGCCAGCAGCTTTGCCCGGGATACGCAGTATTTT

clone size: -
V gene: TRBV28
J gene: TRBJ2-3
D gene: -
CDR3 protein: CASSLRLSTDTQYF
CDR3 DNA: TGTGCCAGCAGTTTAAGATTGAGCACAGATACGCAGTATTTT

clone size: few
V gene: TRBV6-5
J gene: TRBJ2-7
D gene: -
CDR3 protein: CASSYSPGTGSYEQYF
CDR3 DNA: TGTGCCAGCAGTTACTCACCCGGGACGGGCTCCTACGAGCAGTACTTC

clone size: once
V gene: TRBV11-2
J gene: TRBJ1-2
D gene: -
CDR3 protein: CASSLDRSGRGGYTF
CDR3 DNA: TGTGCCAGCAGCTTAGATAGGTCAGGCCGTGGTGGCTACACCTTC

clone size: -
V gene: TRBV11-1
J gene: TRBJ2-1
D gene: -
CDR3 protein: CASSGAGRSSYNEQFF
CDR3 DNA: TGTGCCAGCAGCGGGGCGGGGCGAAGCTCCTACAATGAGCAGTTCTTC

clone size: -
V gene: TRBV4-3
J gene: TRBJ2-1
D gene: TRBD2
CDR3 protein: CASSWWGGENEQFF
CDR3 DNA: TGCGCCAGCAGCTGGTGGGGGGGAGAGAATGAGCAGTTCTTC

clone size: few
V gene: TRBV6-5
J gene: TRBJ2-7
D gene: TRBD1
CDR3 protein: CASSSPRTGGNEQYF
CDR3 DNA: TGTGCCAGCAGTTCCCCTCGGACAGGGGGCAACGAGCAGTACTTC

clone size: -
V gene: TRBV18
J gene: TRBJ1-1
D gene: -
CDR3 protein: CASSPPTGTEAFF
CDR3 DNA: TGTGCCAGCTCACCCCCCACGGGAACTGAAGCTTTCTTT

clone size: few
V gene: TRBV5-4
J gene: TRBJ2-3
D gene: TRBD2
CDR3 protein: CATRRWTRGGSTDTQYF
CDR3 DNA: TGTGCCACCAGGAGGTGGACGCGGGGGGGTAGCACAGATACGCAGTATTTT

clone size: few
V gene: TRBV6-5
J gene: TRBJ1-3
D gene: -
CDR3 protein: CASTQGNTIYF
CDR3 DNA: TGTGCCAGCACACAGGGAAACACCATATATTTT

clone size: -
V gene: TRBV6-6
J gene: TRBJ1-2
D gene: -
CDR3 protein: CASSYSRQNYGYTF
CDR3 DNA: TGTGCCAGCAGTTACTCGAGGCAGAACTATGGCTACACCTTC